This T cell receptor (beta chain) was retrieved from a study of cytomegalovirus exposure and HLA in healthy donors. Points from the study as a whole: Later analysis indicated greater clonal expansion among HLA-associated TCR beta chains than among equally common other chains. Earlier analysis found most TCR beta V segments productive about 87% or about 30% of the time. Most TCR sequences were uncommon, yet certain public TCRs appeared in many donors.

The CDR3 has 16 residues. From germline, CDR1 is KGHSH and CDR2 LQKENI. V lost 2 bases and J lost 9, with 17 bases in between. PCR was performed using 60 Vbeta and 13 Jbeta primers. Profiling relied on immunoSEQ multiplex PCR, and the TCRdb table lists in-frame clones only, not all of them. The sample holds 95,000 to 150,000 clones, around 70% seen once. In this sample, this clone turned up a few times. No antigen is known for it. Sequenced: PBMCs. The receptor's source is a middle-aged man in good health and CMV-seropositive. The V gene is TRBV18, the J gene TRBJ1-6; perhaps TRBD1 as D (5 bases). CDR3 DNA sequence: TGTGCCAGCTCACCATCGATAGGGCAGGGAGGTTCACCCCTCCACTTT. Translated: CASSPSIGQGGSPLHF. The full variable domain, with the rest looked up from reference TRBV18 and TRBJ1-6, is NAGVMQNPRHLVRRRGQEARLRCSPMKGHSHVYWYRQLPEEGLKFMVYLQKENIIDESGMPKERFSAEFPKEGPSILRIQQVVRGDSAAYFCASSPSIGQGGSPLHFGNGTRLTVT.